This T cell receptor (beta chain) emerged from a study of spatial heterogeneity in lung cancer. Across the whole study: The cohort: approximately 74 early-stage, untreated non-small cell lung cancer patients. Follow-up PBMC specimens underwent sequencing when available; their median timing was roughly two years after resection. Raw sequencing reads included, on average, more than 9.5 appearances of each unique TCR and UMI combination.

Stated time point: blood at routine non-recurrence follow-up after resection. From tumor, nontumor lung or frozen PBMC, whole RNA was taken unsorted for sequencing. This clonotype was detected only a few times. TCRdb redid the calling of the 5' RACE reads with MiXCR, one entry per CDR3 protein. Among fewer than 100,000 distinct CDR3 sequences listed, roughly 19% were seen once. CDR1 LGHDT and CDR2 YNNKEL come from the germline V gene (reference sequence). The V gene lost 3 bases and the J gene lost 1 base, with 6 bases spanning the gap. The CDR3 totals 13 residues. The clonotype was recovered from a male donor with early-stage non-small cell lung cancer. V and J are TRBV3-1 and TRBJ1-1; D is uncertain. The specimen comprised PBMCs, sampled at follow-up. CDR3 residues: CASSQQRNTEAFF. The CDR3 nucleotides are TGTGCCAGCAGCCAGCAACGGAACACTGAAGCTTTCTTT.